These 8 T cell receptor beta chains were all obtained from the same sample, sequenced in a study of blood T cell repertoires in COVID-19. Profiled with immunoSEQ multiplex PCR; TCRdb holds only in-frame clones, not every one. This sample yields some 200,000 clones, of which more than 75% are seen a single time; around 5.8% belongs to the top ten. The specimen was peripheral blood. Every receptor here comes from a man in his forties with active or convalescent COVID-19.

This clone was recorded a few times. The chain uses TRBV3-1 (or the pseudogene TRBV3-2) and TRBJ1-2, with D uncertain. This CDR3 spans 13 amino acids. CDR1 is LGHDT, CDR2 YNNKEL, per germline (reference sequence). With 3 bases removed from V and 8 bases from J, the gap between germline ends came to 13 bases. The DNA for the CDR3 is TGTGCCAGCAGCCAGGGAGTTGGCCAGGGCTACACCTTC. Amino acids: CASSQGVGQGYTF.

The chain joins TRBV5-4 to TRBJ1-1; no clear D. V lost 0 bases and J lost 1, with 10 bases in between. CDR3 length: 15 amino acids. Germline V gene data show CDR1 as SGHNT and CDR2 as YYREEE (reference sequence). CDR3 sequence (DNA): TGTGCCAGCAGCTTGGGCGTAGAGGGGAACACTGAAGCTTTCTTT. It yields the protein CASSLGVEGNTEAFF.

The chain joins TRBV3-1 (or the pseudogene TRBV3-2) to TRBJ1-1; 9 bases match TRBD1. The CDR3 totals 11 residues. J gave up 12 bases and V 4 bases, and 3 bases lay outside the gene matches. Germline V lookup: CDR1 LGHDT, CDR2 YNNKEL (reference sequence). CDR3 DNA: TGTGCCAGCAGCCGGGACAGGGAGTCTTTCTTT. Translating it yields CASSRDRESFF.

The V call is TRBV6-1, the J call TRBJ2-1, with TRBD1 matching 9 bases. This CDR3 has 15 amino acids. The V segment lost 2 bases and the J segment 5 bases; nucleotides outside the gene matches: 4. CDR1 is MNHNS and CDR2 is SASEGT in the germline V gene. CDR3 coding DNA: TGTGCCAGCAGTGAACCGGGACAGGGAAACAATGAGCAGTTCTTC. This translates into CASSEPGQGNNEQFF.

This clone was counted only a few times. The J gene is TRBJ2-7, the V gene TRBV7-3, with D possibly being TRBD1 (5 bases). The germline gives CDR1 SGHTA, CDR2 FQGTGA. Between the trimmed V and J ends, which lost 2 bases and 8 bases, there was a span of 13 bases. This CDR3 comprises 13 residues. CDR3 residues: CASSLVTDSQQYF. DNA for the CDR3: TGTGCCAGCAGCTTAGTGACAGATTCACAGCAGTACTTC.

The CDR3 sequence is CASSNRGMLDTQYF. The DNA for the CDR3 is TGTGCCAGTAGTAACAGGGGGATGCTGGATACGCAGTATTTT. The V call is TRBV19, the J call TRBJ2-3; TRBD1 matches 8 bases. The CDR3 loop spans 14 amino acids. Trimming at V came to 4 bases and at J to 6 bases, leaving 6 bases not matched to a gene. Germline CDR1 and CDR2: LNHDA and SQIVND (reference sequence).

This chain links TRBV2 with TRBJ2-2; 7 bases align to TRBD1. CDR3 length equals 14 residues. Germline-derived CDR1 and CDR2 are SNHLY and FYNNEI. V lost 4 bases to trimming and J lost 5 bases; unmatched junction nucleotides: 4. Here the CDR3 DNA reads TGTGCCAGCAGTGGACAGGGAGTTACCGGGGAGCTGTTTTTT. It translates to CASSGQGVTGELFF.

Turning to this clone: Other DNA sequences in the same sample also yield this CDR3. The gene calls are TRBV9 and TRBJ2-7; 7 nucleotides agree with TRBD1. The CDR3 consists of 14 residues. Germline V lookup: CDR1 SGDLS, CDR2 YYNGEE. The trim removed 2 bases at V and 0 bases at J, leaving 2 bases unmatched. The CDR3 is CASSVGTVSYEQYF. The CDR3 DNA is TGTGCCAGCAGCGTGGGGACAGTCTCCTACGAGCAGTACTTC.